The rows below give T cell receptor beta chains drawn from one sample of a study of human T cells and chemical hapten exposure. TCRdb reprocessed the 5' RACE reads with MiXCR, giving one entry per CDR3 protein. The sample consists of approximately 150,000 distinct CDR3 sequences, roughly 4% of them appearing once. The receptor source for this set is a female donor in good health. CDR3s include the opening cysteine and the closing phenylalanine or tryptophan. Each record gives: D gene, clone size, V gene, J gene, CDR3 protein, CDR3 DNA. D genes are given only for firm matches. Rows give clone size only sometimes, using once, few, many, or a class for an expanded clone.

D: .
size: many
V: TRBV6-5
J: TRBJ1-6
CDR3: CASSYSNSPLHF
DNA: TGTGCCAGCAGTTACTCGAATTCACCCCTCCACTTT

D: TRBD1
size: many
V: TRBV10-3
J: TRBJ1-1
CDR3: CAISARGQGETEAFF
DNA: TGTGCCATCAGTGCCCGGGGACAGGGTGAAACTGAAGCTTTCTTT

D: TRBD2
size: many
V: TRBV7-2
J: TRBJ2-7
CDR3: CASSLGLAGDWYF
DNA: TGTGCCAGCAGCTTAGGACTAGCGGGGGACTGGTACTTC

D: .
size: .
V: TRBV6-2/TRBV6-3
J: TRBJ1-6
CDR3: CASSVLQGNAPLHF
DNA: TGTGCCAGCAGTGTCCTACAGGGTAATGCACCCCTCCACTTT

D: TRBD1
size: many
V: TRBV12-3/TRBV12-4
J: TRBJ1-6
CDR3: CASRTGGNNSPLHF
DNA: TGTGCCAGCAGGACAGGGGGAAATAATTCACCCCTCCACTTT

D: TRBD2
size: many
V: TRBV20-1
J: TRBJ2-1
CDR3: CSAQDVAGRYYNEQFF
DNA: TGCAGTGCCCAAGACGTAGCGGGGCGCTACTACAATGAGCAGTTCTTC

D: .
size: many
V: TRBV5-5
J: TRBJ1-4
CDR3: CASSPATGPNEKLFF
DNA: TGTGCCAGCAGCCCAGCGACAGGCCCAAATGAAAAACTGTTTTTT

D: TRBD1
size: many
V: TRBV12-3/TRBV12-4
J: TRBJ1-1
CDR3: CASSLFRGRKAFF
DNA: TGTGCCAGCAGTTTATTCAGGGGGCGTAAAGCTTTCTTT

D: .
size: many
V: TRBV3-1
J: TRBJ1-5
CDR3: CASSQDALSNQPQHF
DNA: TGTGCCAGCAGCCAAGATGCACTGAGTAATCAGCCCCAGCATTTT

D: TRBD1
size: few
V: TRBV11-2
J: TRBJ1-3
CDR3: CASSPGQGRTGNTIYF
DNA: TGTGCCAGCAGCCCGGGACAGGGAAGGACTGGAAACACCATATATTTT

D: .
size: many
V: TRBV18
J: TRBJ2-1
CDR3: CASSPRPGQYNEQFF
DNA: TGTGCCAGCTCACCAAGACCCGGACAGTACAATGAGCAGTTCTTC